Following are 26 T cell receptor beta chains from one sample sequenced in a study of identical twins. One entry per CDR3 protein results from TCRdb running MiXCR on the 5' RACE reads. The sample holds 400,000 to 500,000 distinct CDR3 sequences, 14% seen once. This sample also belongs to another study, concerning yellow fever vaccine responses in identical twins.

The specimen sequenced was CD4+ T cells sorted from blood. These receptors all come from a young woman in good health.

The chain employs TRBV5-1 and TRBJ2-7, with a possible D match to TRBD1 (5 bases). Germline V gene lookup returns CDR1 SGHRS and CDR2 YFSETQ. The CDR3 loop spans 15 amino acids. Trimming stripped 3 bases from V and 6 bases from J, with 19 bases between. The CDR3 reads CASSSENPGSGEQYF. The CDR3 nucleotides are TGCGCCAGCAGCTCAGAGAACCCAGGGTCGGGCGAGCAGTACTTC.

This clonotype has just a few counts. In nucleotides, the CDR3 is TGTGCCAGCAGTCGCGCCCTCTCCATCTATGAGCAGTTCTTC. Translated, it gives CASSRALSIYEQFF. This chain joins TRBV2 and TRBJ2-1; no definite D call. Per the germline V gene, CDR1 is SNHLY and CDR2 is FYNNEI. The CDR3 runs to 14 residues. The germline V and J ends were trimmed by 5 bases and 8 bases, with 16 bases remaining between them.

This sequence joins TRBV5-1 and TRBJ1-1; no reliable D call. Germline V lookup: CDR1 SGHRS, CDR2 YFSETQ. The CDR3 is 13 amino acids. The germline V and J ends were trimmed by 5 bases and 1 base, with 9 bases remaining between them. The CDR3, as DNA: TGCGCCAGCAGTCAAATGGGGAACACTGAAGCTTTCTTT. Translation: CASSQMGNTEAFF.

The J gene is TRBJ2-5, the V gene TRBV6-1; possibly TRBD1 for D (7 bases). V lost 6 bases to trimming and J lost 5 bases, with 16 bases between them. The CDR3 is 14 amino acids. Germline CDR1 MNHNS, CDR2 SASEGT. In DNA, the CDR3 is TGTGCCAGCAGCCCGACAGGGAGGTTGGAGACCCAGTACTTC. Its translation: CASSPTGRLETQYF.

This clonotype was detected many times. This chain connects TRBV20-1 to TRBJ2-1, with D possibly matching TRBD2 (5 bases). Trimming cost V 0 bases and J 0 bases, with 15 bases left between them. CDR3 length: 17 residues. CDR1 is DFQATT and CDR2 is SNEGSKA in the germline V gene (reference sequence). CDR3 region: CSARDSIRGSSYNEQFF. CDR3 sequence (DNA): TGCAGTGCTAGAGATTCAATTCGGGGTAGCTCCTACAATGAGCAGTTCTTC.

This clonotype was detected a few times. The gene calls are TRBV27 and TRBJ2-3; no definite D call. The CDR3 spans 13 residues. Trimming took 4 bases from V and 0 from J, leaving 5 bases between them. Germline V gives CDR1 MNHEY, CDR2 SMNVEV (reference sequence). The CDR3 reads CASSSSSTDTQYF. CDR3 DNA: TGTGCCAGCAGTTCATCTAGCACAGATACGCAGTATTTT.

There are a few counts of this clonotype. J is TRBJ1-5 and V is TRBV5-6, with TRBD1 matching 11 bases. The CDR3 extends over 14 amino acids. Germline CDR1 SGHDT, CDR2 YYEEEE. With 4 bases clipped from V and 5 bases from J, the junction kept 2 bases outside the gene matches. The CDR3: CASSADRGHQPQHF. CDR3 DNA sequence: TGTGCCAGCAGCGCGGACAGGGGGCATCAGCCCCAGCATTTT.

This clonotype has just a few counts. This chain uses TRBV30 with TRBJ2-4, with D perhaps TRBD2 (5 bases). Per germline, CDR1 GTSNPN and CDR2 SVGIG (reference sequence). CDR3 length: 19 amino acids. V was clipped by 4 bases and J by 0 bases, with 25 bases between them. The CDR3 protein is CAWNPGPGILVLAKNIQYF. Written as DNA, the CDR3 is TGTGCCTGGAATCCGGGTCCGGGAATTCTCGTACTAGCCAAAAACATTCAGTACTTC.

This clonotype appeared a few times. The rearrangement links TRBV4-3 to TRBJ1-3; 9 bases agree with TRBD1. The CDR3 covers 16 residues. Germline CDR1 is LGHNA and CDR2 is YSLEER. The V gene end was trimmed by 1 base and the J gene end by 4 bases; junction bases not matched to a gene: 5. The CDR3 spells CASSQGPTGGGNTIYF. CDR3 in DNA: TGCGCCAGCAGCCAAGGTCCGACAGGGGGAGGAAACACCATATATTTT.

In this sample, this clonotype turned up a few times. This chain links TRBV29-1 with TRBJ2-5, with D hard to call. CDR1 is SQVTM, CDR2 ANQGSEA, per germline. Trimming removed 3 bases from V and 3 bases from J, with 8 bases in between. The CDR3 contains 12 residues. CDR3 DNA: TGCAGCGTTGAGATAGGGAAAGAGACCCAGTACTTC. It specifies CSVEIGKETQYF.

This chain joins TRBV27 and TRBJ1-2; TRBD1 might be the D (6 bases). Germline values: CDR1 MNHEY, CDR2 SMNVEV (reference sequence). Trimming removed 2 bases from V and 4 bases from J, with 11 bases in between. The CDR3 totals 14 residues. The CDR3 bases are TGTGCCAGCAGTTTAGCAGGGGACATCTATGGCTACACCTTC. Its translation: CASSLAGDIYGYTF.

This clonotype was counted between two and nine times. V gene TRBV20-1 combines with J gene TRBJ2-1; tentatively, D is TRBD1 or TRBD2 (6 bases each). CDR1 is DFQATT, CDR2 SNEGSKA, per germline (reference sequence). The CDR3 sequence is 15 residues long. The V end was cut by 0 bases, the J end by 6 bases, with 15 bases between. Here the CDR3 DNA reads TGCAGTGCTAGAGATCCGACTAGGGGGAGCAATGAGCAGTTCTTC. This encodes CSARDPTRGSNEQFF.

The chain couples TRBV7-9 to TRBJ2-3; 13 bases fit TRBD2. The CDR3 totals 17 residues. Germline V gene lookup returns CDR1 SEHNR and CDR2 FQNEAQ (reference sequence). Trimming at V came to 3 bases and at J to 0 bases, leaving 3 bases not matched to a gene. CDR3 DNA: TGTGCCAGCAGCTTGGGGACTAGCGGGGAGAGCACAGATACGCAGTATTTT. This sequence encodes CASSLGTSGESTDTQYF.

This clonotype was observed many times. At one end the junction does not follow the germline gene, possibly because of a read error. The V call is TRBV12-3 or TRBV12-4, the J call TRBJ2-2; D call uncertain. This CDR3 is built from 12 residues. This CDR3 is CASSLDWGELFF. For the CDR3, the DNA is TGTGCCAGCAGCTTAGACTGGGGGGAGCTGTTTTTT.

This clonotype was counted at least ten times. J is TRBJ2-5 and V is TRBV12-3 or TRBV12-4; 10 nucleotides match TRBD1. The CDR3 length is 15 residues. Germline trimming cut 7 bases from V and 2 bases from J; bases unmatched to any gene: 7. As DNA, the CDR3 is TGTGCCAGCACCCCGGGACAGGGGTGGCAAGAGACCCAGTACTTC. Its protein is CASTPGQGWQETQYF.

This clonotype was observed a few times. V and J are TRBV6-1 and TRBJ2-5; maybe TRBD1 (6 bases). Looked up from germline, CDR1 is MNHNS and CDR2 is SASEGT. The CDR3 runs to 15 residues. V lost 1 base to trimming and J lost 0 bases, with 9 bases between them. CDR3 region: CASSEGGRDQETQYF. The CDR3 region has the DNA TGTGCCAGCAGTGAAGGGGGGCGGGACCAAGAGACCCAGTACTTC.

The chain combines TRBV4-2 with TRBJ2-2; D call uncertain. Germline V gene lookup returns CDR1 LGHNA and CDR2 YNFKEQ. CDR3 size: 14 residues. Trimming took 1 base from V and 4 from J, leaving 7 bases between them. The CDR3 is CASSQGLFTGELFF. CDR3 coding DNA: TGTGCCAGCAGCCAAGGTCTATTCACCGGGGAGCTGTTTTTT.

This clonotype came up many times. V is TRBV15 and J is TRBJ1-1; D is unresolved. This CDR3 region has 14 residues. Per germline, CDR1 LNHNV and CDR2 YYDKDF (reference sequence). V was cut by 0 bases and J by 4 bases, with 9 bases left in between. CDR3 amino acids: CATSRDLVLTEAFF. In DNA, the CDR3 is TGTGCCACCAGCAGAGATTTAGTTCTCACTGAAGCTTTCTTT.

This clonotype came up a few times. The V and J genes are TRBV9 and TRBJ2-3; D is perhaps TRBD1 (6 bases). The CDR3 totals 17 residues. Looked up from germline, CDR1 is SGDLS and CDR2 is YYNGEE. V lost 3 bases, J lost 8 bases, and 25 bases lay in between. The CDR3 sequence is CASSAKTSGHPGGTQYF. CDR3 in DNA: TGTGCCAGCAGCGCGAAGACCTCGGGACACCCAGGAGGTACGCAGTATTTT.

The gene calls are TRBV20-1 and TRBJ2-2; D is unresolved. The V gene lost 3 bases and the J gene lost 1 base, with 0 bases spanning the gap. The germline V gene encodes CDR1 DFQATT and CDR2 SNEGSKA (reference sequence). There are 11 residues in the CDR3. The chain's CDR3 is CSARNTGELFF. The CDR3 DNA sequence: TGCAGTGCTAGGAACACCGGGGAGCTGTTTTTT.

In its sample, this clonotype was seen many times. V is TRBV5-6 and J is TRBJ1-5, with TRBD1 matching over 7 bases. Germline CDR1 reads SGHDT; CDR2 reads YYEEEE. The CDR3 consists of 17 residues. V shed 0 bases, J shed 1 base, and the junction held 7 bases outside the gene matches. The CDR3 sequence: CASSLARDRQSNQPQHF. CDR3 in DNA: TGTGCCAGCAGCTTGGCCCGGGACAGACAAAGCAATCAGCCCCAGCATTTT. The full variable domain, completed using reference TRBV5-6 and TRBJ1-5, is DAGVTQSPTHLIKTRGQQVTLRCSPKSGHDTVSWYQQALGQGPQFIFQYYEEEERQRGNFPDRFSGHQFPNYSSELNVNALLLGDSALYLCASSLARDRQSNQPQHFGDGTRLSIL.

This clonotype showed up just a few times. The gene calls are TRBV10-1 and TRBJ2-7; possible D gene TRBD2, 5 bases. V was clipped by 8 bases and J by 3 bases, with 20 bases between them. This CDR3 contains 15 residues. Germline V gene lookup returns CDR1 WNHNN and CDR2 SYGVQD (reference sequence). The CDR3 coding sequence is TGCGCCAGCGCCTCGCAAAAGGGAGTAATCTACGAGCAGTACTTC. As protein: CASASQKGVIYEQYF.

The CDR3 here is CSVERGRQETQYF. CDR3 in DNA: TGCAGTGTAGAGAGGGGGCGGCAAGAGACCCAGTACTTC. J is TRBJ2-5 and V is TRBV20-1, with 7 bases aligning to TRBD1. Germline lookup yields CDR1 DFQATT and CDR2 SNEGSKA (reference sequence). The V and J ends lost 7 bases and 2 bases, in that order; junction bases with no gene match: 7. The CDR3 has 13 amino acids.

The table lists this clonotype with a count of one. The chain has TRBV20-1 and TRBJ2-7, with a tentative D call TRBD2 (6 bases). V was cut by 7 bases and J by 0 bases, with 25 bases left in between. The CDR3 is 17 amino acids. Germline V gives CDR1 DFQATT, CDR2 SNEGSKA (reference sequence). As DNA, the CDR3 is TGCAGTGTCACGACTAGAAGCATGGGAAAGAGCTCCTACGAGCAGTACTTC. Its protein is CSVTTRSMGKSSYEQYF.

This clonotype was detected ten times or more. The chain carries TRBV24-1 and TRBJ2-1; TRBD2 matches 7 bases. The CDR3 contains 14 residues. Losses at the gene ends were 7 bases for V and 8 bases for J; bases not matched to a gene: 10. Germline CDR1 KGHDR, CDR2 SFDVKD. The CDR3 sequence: CATSLRTRDDEQFF. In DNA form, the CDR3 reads TGTGCCACCAGCTTAAGGACTAGAGACGATGAGCAGTTCTTC.

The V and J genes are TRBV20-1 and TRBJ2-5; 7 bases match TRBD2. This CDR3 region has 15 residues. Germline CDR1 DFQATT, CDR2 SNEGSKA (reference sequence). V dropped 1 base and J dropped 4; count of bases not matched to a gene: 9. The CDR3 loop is CSARGLGLVSETQYF. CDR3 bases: TGCAGTGCTAGAGGACTCGGACTAGTTTCAGAGACCCAGTACTTC.